The 24 T cell receptor beta chains presented below share a single source sample, sequenced in a study of CD8 T cells in ankylosing spondylitis. TCRdb reprocessed the 5' RACE reads with MiXCR, giving one entry per CDR3 protein. The sample lists 500,000 or so distinct CDR3 sequences; about 5.7% were seen once. No antigens are known for them. Study-level results: It appeared that ankylosing spondylitis blood was characterized by a TCR beta motif of about eight highly homologous variants.

The sample taken for sequencing was blood, either unsorted or a sorted T cell fraction (not recorded which). Receptors were obtained from a male donor with ankylosing spondylitis.

This clonotype has a count of ten or more. The J gene is TRBJ2-3, the V gene TRBV29-1; D gene uncertain. The germline gives CDR1 SQVTM, CDR2 ANQGSEA. The length of the CDR3 is 12 residues. Trimming pared 2 bases from V and 4 bases from J, leaving 7 bases between. The CDR3 loop reads CSVEYGADTQYF. In nucleotides, the CDR3 is TGCAGCGTTGAATATGGGGCAGATACGCAGTATTTT.

Ten or more counts support this clonotype. The chain carries TRBV5-1 and TRBJ2-5; D tentatively fits TRBD1 or TRBD2 (5 bases each). Trimming took off 2 bases at V and 3 bases at J, with 11 bases between the two ends. Germline assignment: CDR1 SGHRS and CDR2 YFSETQ. The CDR3 consists of 14 residues. This CDR3 reads CASSFFGTEETQYF. The CDR3 DNA reads TGCGCCAGCAGCTTCTTCGGGACGGAAGAGACCCAGTACTTC.

This clonotype was seen many times. The chain carries TRBV2 and TRBJ2-1, with 9 bases identical to TRBD1. The CDR3 loop spans 15 amino acids. With 6 bases clipped from V and 4 bases from J, the junction kept 7 bases outside the gene matches. Germline V lookup: CDR1 SNHLY, CDR2 FYNNEI. The CDR3 nucleotides are TGTGCCAGCAGAAGACCGGGACAGGGTTACAATGAGCAGTTCTTC. It yields the protein CASRRPGQGYNEQFF.

This clonotype was detected ten times or more. The CDR3 DNA reads TGTGCCAGCAGCCAGGACGGACGGGAGGCCTACGAGCAGTACTTC. It specifies CASSQDGREAYEQYF. The chain links TRBV4-2 to TRBJ2-7; 7 bases line up with TRBD2. CDR3 size: 15 residues. With 3 bases clipped from V and 2 bases from J, the junction kept 7 bases outside the gene matches. Germline V gives CDR1 LGHNA, CDR2 YNFKEQ.

The sample holds many counts of this clonotype. The gene calls are TRBV6-1 and TRBJ1-3, with 7 bases fitting TRBD1. V shed 6 bases and J 6 bases; nucleotides not matched to a gene: 11. Germline assignment: CDR1 MNHNS and CDR2 SASEGT. The CDR3 length is 15 residues. The CDR3 bases are TGTGCCAGCAGAGCGACAGGGAGAACGGAAAACACCATATATTTT. Translation gives CASRATGRTENTIYF.

In this sample, this clonotype turned up a few times. The chain links TRBV27 to TRBJ2-7, with TRBD2 identical over 10 bases. The CDR3 is made up of 15 amino acids. Trimming at V came to 1 base and at J to 2 bases, leaving 2 bases not matched to a gene. CDR1 is MNHEY and CDR2 is SMNVEV in the germline V gene (reference sequence). CDR3 DNA sequence: TGTGCCAGCAGTTTATATGGGACTAGCGCCTACGAGCAGTACTTC. Residues: CASSLYGTSAYEQYF.

This clonotype was observed many times. The chain combines TRBV5-1 with TRBJ2-1; 8 nucleotides match TRBD1. With V trimmed by 0 bases and J by 7 bases, 0 bases remained unmatched. Germline CDR1 and CDR2: SGHRS and YFSETQ. This CDR3 spans 13 amino acids. This CDR3 reads CASSLGQGNEQFF. CDR3 DNA: TGCGCCAGCAGCTTGGGACAGGGGAATGAGCAGTTCTTC.

Ten or more counts support this clonotype. The J gene is TRBJ2-1, the V gene TRBV7-9; perhaps TRBD1 as D (5 bases). V was clipped by 5 bases and J by 0 bases, with 8 bases between them. Per germline, CDR1 SEHNR and CDR2 FQNEAQ (reference sequence). The CDR3 contains 14 residues. CDR3 nucleotides: TGTGCCAGCAGCGGGGCAGGCTCCTACAATGAGCAGTTCTTC. As protein: CASSGAGSYNEQFF.

There are many counts of this clonotype. CDR3 sequence reads: CASSPQWGGIEAFF. Written as DNA, the CDR3 is TGTGCCAGCAGCCCCCAGTGGGGGGGCATTGAAGCTTTCTTT. The gene calls are TRBV7-2 and TRBJ1-1; a possible D gene is TRBD1 (6 bases). Trimming took off 5 bases at V and 7 bases at J, with 17 bases between the two ends. CDR1 and CDR2 (germline): SGHTA, FQGNSA. The CDR3 has 14 amino acids.

This clonotype has ten or more counts. The genes are TRBV6-2 or TRBV6-3 and TRBJ1-1; 10 nucleotides line up with TRBD1. This CDR3 comprises 14 residues. Germline V CDR1 and CDR2: MNHEY, SVGEGT. Germline trimming cut 5 bases from V and 3 bases from J; bases unmatched to any gene: 3. CDR3 sequence reads: CASSKDRGHTEAFF. The CDR3, as DNA: TGTGCCAGCAGTAAAGACAGGGGGCACACTGAAGCTTTCTTT.

This clonotype was seen many times. The V gene is TRBV4-3, the J gene TRBJ2-3; TRBD2 is a possible D gene (5 bases). Per the germline V gene, CDR1 is LGHNA and CDR2 is YSLEER. The CDR3 runs to 17 residues. The V end was cut by 0 bases, the J end by 0 bases, with 13 bases between. CDR3 DNA sequence: TGCGCCAGCAGCCAAGATCACGGGGTGGGTAGCACAGATACGCAGTATTTT. Protein: CASSQDHGVGSTDTQYF.

This clonotype was observed at least ten times. The rearrangement links TRBV20-1 to TRBJ2-3; the D is unclear. This CDR3 region has 14 residues. Germline V gene lookup returns CDR1 DFQATT and CDR2 SNEGSKA (reference sequence). With 6 bases removed from V and 1 base from J, the gap between germline ends came to 14 bases. CDR3 nucleotides: TGCAGTGCCCTTACCCGAAGGGGCACAGATACGCAGTATTTT. It specifies CSALTRRGTDTQYF.

The chain employs TRBV28 and TRBJ2-7; a weak D match, TRBD1 (6 bases). V was shortened by 8 bases and J by 0 bases, with 17 bases between the two germline ends. CDR3 length equals 15 residues. Germline V gene lookup returns CDR1 MDHEN and CDR2 SYDVKM. The CDR3 protein is CASHTTGTSSYEQYF. The CDR3 coding sequence is TGTGCCAGCCACACAACAGGGACCAGCTCCTACGAGCAGTACTTC. Using reference TRBV28 and TRBJ2-7 for the parts outside the CDR3, the full variable domain is DVKVTQSSRYLVKRTGEKVFLECVQDMDHENMFWYRQDPGLGLRLIYFSYDVKMKEKGDIPEGYSVSREKKERFSLILESASTNQTSMYLCASHTTGTSSYEQYFGPGTRLTVT.

This clonotype has a count of ten or more. In DNA, the CDR3 is TGCAGCGTTGGGAGCCCCCGCCACCGGGACAGGGTAGAGGATACGCAGTATTTT. Its protein product is CSVGSPRHRDRVEDTQYF. The chain has TRBV29-1 and TRBJ2-3; TRBD1 matches 9 bases. The CDR3 has 18 residues. The V and J ends lost 4 bases and 6 bases, in that order; junction bases with no gene match: 20. Germline assignment: CDR1 SQVTM and CDR2 ANQGSEA.

This clonotype was observed many times. The chain combines TRBV29-1 with TRBJ2-5, with D possibly matching TRBD2 (5 bases). Deletions cut 4 bases from V and 5 bases from J, with 8 bases between. Germline CDR1 is SQVTM and CDR2 is ANQGSEA. CDR3 length: 11 amino acids. In DNA form, the CDR3 reads TGCAGCGTTGGAGGGTTGGAGACCCAGTACTTC. Protein sequence: CSVGGLETQYF.

In this sample, this clonotype turned up many times. The gene calls are TRBV12-3 or TRBV12-4 and TRBJ1-2; D possibly corresponds to TRBD1 (5 bases). This CDR3 is built from 15 residues. Trimming removed 2 bases from V and 1 base from J, with 11 bases in between. The CDR3 DNA sequence: TGTGCCAGCAGTTTAACAGGAGGGAATAACTATGGCTACACCTTC. Residues: CASSLTGGNNYGYTF.

The genes are TRBV11-2 and TRBJ2-4; 11 bases are shared with TRBD1. With 2 bases clipped from V and 1 base from J, the junction kept 7 bases outside the gene matches. The CDR3 runs to 18 residues. Germline CDR1 is SGHAT and CDR2 is FQNNGV. The CDR3 DNA reads as TGTGCCAGCAGCTTACGGGGACAGGGGGGAGCCGCCAAAAACATTCAGTACTTC. Its protein product is CASSLRGQGGAAKNIQYF. The full variable domain, completed using reference TRBV11-2 and TRBJ2-4, is EAGVAQSPRYKIIEKRQSVAFWCNPISGHATLYWYQQILGQGPKLLIQFQNNGVVDDSQLPKDRFSAERLKGVDSTLKIQPAKLEDSAVYLCASSLRGQGGAAKNIQYFGAGTRLSVL.

This clonotype appeared many times. The chain recombines TRBV5-1 with TRBJ2-1; D ambiguous. Germline CDR1 reads SGHRS; CDR2 reads YFSETQ. V gave up 0 bases and J gave up 0 bases, with 7 bases separating them. CDR3 size: 15 residues. In DNA form, the CDR3 reads TGCGCCAGCAGCTTGGAGGTTAGCTCCTACAATGAGCAGTTCTTC. Protein: CASSLEVSSYNEQFF.

This clonotype was picked up many times. The junction and the germline gene differ at one end; a read error may be behind it. The CDR3 bases are TGTGCTAGCAGCTTGGGGAGCGGGAGGGGGAATGAGCAGTTCTTC. Translation: CASSLGSGRGNEQFF. This chain connects TRBV7-7 to TRBJ2-1; 10 positions match TRBD2. The CDR3 has 15 amino acids. The germline V gene has CDR1 SSHAT and CDR2 FNYEAQ (reference sequence).

Ten or more counts support this clonotype. This CDR3 reads CASSQGGGDEQYF. The CDR3 DNA sequence: TGTGCCAGCAGCCAAGGAGGGGGTGACGAGCAGTACTTC. The chain links TRBV3-1 to TRBJ2-7, with a tentative D call TRBD1 (6 bases). The germline V gene has CDR1 LGHDT and CDR2 YNNKEL (reference sequence). V lost 1 base and J 5 bases, leaving 9 bases between the germline ends. The CDR3 contains 13 residues.

This clonotype was recorded many times. V gene TRBV5-1 combines with J gene TRBJ1-6; TRBD1 matches 10 bases. CDR1 and CDR2 from the germline V gene are SGHRS and YFSETQ. The CDR3 has 15 residues. The ends lost 1 base at V and 10 bases at J; junction bases unmatched: 5. The CDR3, as DNA: TGCGCCAGCAGCTTGAGGGGGACAGGGGAATCACCCCTCCACTTT. Its translation is CASSLRGTGESPLHF.

This clonotype has ten or more counts. The rearrangement links TRBV7-4 to TRBJ1-1; D is unresolved. CDR1 and CDR2 from the germline V gene are SGHVT and SQSDAQ. With 2 bases removed from V and 7 bases from J, the gap between germline ends came to 14 bases. This CDR3 has 14 amino acids. CDR3: CASSLRRIPVEAFF. CDR3 in DNA: TGTGCCAGCAGCTTAAGACGGATACCGGTTGAAGCTTTCTTT.

This clonotype appeared many times. The genes are TRBV29-1 and TRBJ2-7; a weak D match, TRBD1 (7 bases). The CDR3 spans 13 residues. Trimming took off 4 bases at V and 7 bases at J, with 17 bases between the two ends. Germline loops: CDR1 SQVTM, CDR2 ANQGSEA. CDR3 bases: TGCAGCGTTGGTTATGGAGGGGGCGAAGAGCAGTACTTC. Its protein is CSVGYGGGEEQYF.

This clonotype was counted at least ten times. The J gene is TRBJ2-1, the V gene TRBV20-1; 11 positions match TRBD2. Trimming at V came to 6 bases and at J to 7 bases, leaving 5 bases not matched to a gene. From germline, CDR1 is DFQATT and CDR2 SNEGSKA (reference sequence). The length of the CDR3 is 13 residues. DNA of the CDR3: TGCAGTGCCCCGGGACTAGCGGTGAATGAGCAGTTCTTC. Translation: CSAPGLAVNEQFF.